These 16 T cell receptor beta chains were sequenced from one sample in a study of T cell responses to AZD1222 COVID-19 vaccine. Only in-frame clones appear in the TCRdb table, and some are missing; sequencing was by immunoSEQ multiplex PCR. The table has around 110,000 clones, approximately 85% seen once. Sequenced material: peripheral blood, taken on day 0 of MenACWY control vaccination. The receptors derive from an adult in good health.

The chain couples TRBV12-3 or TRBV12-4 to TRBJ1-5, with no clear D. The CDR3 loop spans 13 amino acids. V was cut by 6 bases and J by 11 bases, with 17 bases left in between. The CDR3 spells CASRLDGGSAQHF. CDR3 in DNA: TGTGCCAGCAGGCTCGACGGAGGCTCGGCCCAGCATTTT.

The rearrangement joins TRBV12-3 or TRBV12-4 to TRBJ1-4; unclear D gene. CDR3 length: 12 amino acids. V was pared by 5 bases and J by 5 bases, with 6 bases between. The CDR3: CASSGRNEKLFF. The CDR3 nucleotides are TGTGCCAGCAGTGGGAGAAATGAAAAACTGTTTTTT.

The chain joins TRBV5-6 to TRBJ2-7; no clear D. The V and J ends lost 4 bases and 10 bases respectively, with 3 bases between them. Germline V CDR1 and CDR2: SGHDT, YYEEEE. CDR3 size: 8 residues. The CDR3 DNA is TGTGCCAGCAGCCACCAGTACTTC. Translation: CASSHQYF.

CDR3 in amino acids: CATSDPTGGQETQYF. CDR3 coding DNA: TGTGCCACCAGTGATCCGACAGGGGGACAAGAGACCCAGTACTTC. V and J are TRBV24-1 and TRBJ2-5; 9 bases map to TRBD1. Germline assignment: CDR1 KGHDR and CDR2 SFDVKD. The trim removed 3 bases at V and 2 bases at J, leaving 3 bases unmatched. The CDR3 totals 15 residues.

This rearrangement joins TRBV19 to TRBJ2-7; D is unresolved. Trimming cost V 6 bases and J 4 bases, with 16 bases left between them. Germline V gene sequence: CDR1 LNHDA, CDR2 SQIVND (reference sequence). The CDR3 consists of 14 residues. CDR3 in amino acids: CASRDRNSVYEQYF. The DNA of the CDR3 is TGTGCCAGTAGGGACCGAAATTCTGTTTACGAGCAGTACTTC.

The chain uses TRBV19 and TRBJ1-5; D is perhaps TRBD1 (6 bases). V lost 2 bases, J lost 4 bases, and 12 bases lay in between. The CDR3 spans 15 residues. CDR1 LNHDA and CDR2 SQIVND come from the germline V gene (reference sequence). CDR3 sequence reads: CASSISGVGNQPQHF. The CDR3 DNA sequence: TGTGCCAGTAGTATATCAGGGGTGGGGAATCAGCCCCAGCATTTT.

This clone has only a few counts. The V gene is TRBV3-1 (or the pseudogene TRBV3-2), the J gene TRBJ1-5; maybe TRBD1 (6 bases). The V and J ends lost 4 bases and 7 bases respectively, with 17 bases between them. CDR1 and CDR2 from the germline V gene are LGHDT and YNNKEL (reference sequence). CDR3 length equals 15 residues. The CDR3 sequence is CASSRNGGLGQPQHF. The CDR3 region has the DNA TGTGCCAGCAGCCGTAACGGGGGGCTGGGACAGCCCCAGCATTTT.

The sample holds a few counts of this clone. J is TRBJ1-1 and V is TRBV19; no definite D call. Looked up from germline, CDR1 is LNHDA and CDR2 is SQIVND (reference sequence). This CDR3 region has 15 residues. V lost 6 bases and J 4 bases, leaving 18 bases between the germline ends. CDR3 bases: TGTGCCAGTAGGGCCCCGGCTTTGCGTCTCACTGAAGCTTTCTTT. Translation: CASRAPALRLTEAFF.

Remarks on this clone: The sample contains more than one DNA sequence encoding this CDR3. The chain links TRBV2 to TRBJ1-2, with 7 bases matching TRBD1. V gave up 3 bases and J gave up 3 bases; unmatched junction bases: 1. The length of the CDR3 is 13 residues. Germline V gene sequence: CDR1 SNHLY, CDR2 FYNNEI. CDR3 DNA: TGTGCCAGCAGTGAGGGACAGTACTATGGCTACACCTTC. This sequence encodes CASSEGQYYGYTF.

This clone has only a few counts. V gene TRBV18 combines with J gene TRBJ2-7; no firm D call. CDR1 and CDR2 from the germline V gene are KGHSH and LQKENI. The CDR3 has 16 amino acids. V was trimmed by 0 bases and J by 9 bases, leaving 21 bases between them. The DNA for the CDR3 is TGTGCCAGCTCACCACCGAGCCGACTCGGCTTTGGTGTGCAGTACTTC. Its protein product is CASSPPSRLGFGVQYF. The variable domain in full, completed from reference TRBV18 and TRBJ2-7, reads NAGVMQNPRHLVRRRGQEARLRCSPMKGHSHVYWYRQLPEEGLKFMVYLQKENIIDESGMPKERFSAEFPKEGPSILRIQQVVRGDSAAYFCASSPPSRLGFGVQYFGPGTRLTVT.

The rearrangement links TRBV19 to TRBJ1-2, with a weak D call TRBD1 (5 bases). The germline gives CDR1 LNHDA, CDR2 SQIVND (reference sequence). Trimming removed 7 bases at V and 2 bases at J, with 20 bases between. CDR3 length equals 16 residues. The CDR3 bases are TGTGCCAGTACGATGCGAACAGGCCAATTAAACTATGGCTACACCTTC. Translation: CASTMRTGQLNYGYTF.

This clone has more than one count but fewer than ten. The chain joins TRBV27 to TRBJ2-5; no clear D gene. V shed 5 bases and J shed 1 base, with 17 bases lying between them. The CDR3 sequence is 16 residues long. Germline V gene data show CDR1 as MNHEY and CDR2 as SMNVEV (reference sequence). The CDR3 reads CASSPTITTAQETQYF. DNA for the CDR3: TGTGCCAGCAGTCCTACTATCACGACGGCCCAAGAGACCCAGTACTTC.

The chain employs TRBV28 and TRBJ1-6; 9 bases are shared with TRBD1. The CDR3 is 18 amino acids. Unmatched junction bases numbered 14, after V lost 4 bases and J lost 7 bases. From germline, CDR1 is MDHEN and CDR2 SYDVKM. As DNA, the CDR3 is TGTGCCAGCAGTTATGGTGGGTCGGGACAGGGAGAGAATTCACCCCTCCACTTT. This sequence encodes CASSYGGSGQGENSPLHF.

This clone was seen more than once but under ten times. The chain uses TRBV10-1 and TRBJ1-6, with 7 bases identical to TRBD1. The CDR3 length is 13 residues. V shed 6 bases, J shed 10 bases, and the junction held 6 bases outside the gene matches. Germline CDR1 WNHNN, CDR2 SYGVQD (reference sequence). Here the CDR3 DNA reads TGCGCCAGCAGCGACAGGGAGGGATCACCCCTCCACTTT. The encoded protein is CASSDREGSPLHF.

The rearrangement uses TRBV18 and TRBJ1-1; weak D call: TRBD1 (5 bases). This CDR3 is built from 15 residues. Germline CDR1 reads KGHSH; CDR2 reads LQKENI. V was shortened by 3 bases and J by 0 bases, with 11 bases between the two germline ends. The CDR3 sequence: CASSPPWGVNTEAFF. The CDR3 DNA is TGTGCCAGCTCACCCCCGTGGGGGGTGAACACTGAAGCTTTCTTT.

CDR3 in amino acids: CASSPYREGYNEQFF. In nucleotides, the CDR3 is TGTGCCAGCAGTCCCTACAGGGAAGGTTACAATGAGCAGTTCTTC. The rearrangement links TRBV27 to TRBJ2-1; D is possibly TRBD1 (6 bases). V was clipped by 5 bases and J by 4 bases, with 15 bases between them. Per germline, CDR1 MNHEY and CDR2 SMNVEV (reference sequence). The CDR3 totals 15 residues.